This T cell receptor beta chain was profiled in a study of cytomegalovirus exposure and HLA in healthy donors. For this clone: The antigen is not known.

The PCR made use of 60 Vbeta and 13 Jbeta primers. The data were produced by immunoSEQ multiplex PCR, yet TCRdb's version contains in-frame clones alone and is incomplete. The repertoire holds about 150,000 clones, with approximately 86% as singletons. Broader study findings: A later analysis revealed that TCR association rates differed between HLA loci, peaking at DRB1 and bottoming out at HLA-C. In a later analysis, donors in an Asian-associated ancestry cluster reportedly had fewer N-insertions in productive TCRs than the cohort mean. When analyzed later, a missense DCLRE1C variant was found to be linked to TCR beta V- and J-gene trimming.

V was cut by 2 bases and J by 4 bases, with 8 bases left in between. Germline CDR1 is MNHEY and CDR2 is SMNVEV (reference sequence). The CDR3 contains 14 residues. This chain links TRBV27 with TRBJ2-2, with D tentatively TRBD1 (5 bases). The sequencing input was PBMCs. The receptor was derived from a woman between 18 and 30 years old in good health and CMV-seronegative. The CDR3 nucleotides read TGTGCCAGCAGTTTACGACAGCCCACCGGGGAGCTGTTTTTT. Translated, it gives CASSLRQPTGELFF.